This TCR beta chain was sequenced for a study of CD8 T cells in Susac syndrome. V was pared by 0 bases and J by 4 bases, with 6 bases of the junction left unmatched. Per the germline V gene, CDR1 is SGDLS and CDR2 is YYNGEE. The CDR3 totals 16 residues. With random hexamers, reverse transcription was performed on roughly 0.5 to 1 ug of RNA. Amplification of TCR beta CDR3 by immunoSEQ multiplex PCR spanned 54 Vbeta and 13 Jbeta. MiXCR was run by TCRdb on the immunoSEQ multiplex PCR reads, yielding one entry per CDR3 protein. In the table there are roughly 190,000 distinct CDR3 sequences, roughly 90% of which are singletons. TEMRA cells were FACS-enriched, while CD8+ and CD4+ T cells were negatively isolated.

The sequence was obtained from a human donor with Susac syndrome. The sample taken for sequencing was CD4+ T cells from PBMCs. The V call is TRBV9, the J call TRBJ2-3, with 9 bases aligning to TRBD2. The CDR3 region has the DNA TGTGCCAGCAGCGTAGCTAGTCTAGCGGGACCAGATACGCAGTATTTT. The encoded protein is CASSVASLAGPDTQYF. The whole variable domain, filled in from reference TRBV9 and TRBJ2-3, reads DSGVTQTPKHLITATGQRVTLRCSPRSGDLSVYWYQQSLDQGLQFLIQYYNGEERAKGNILERFSAQQFPDLHSELNLSSLELGDSALYFCASSVASLAGPDTQYFGPGTRLTVL.